Shown below are 4 T cell receptor beta chains from a single sample sequenced in a study of graft-versus-host responses after intestinal transplantation. Clones were sequenced by immunoSEQ multiplex PCR, and TCRdb holds only the in-frame ones, with some missing. The table lists about 100,000 clones, 87% of them singletons. These receptors' targets are unknown. The sample in question was unstimulated CD4+ T cells sorted from spleen or lymph node cells, obtained before intestinal transplant. The receptors here all came from a human donor who received an intestinal transplant.

The J gene is TRBJ1-1, the V gene TRBV7-9; D ambiguous. Trimming took off 3 bases at V and 0 bases at J, with 8 bases between the two ends. Germline V gene data show CDR1 as SEHNR and CDR2 as FQNEAQ (reference sequence). This CDR3 contains 14 residues. CDR3 bases: TGTGCCAGCAGCTTTCCACTGATGAACACTGAAGCTTTCTTT. It translates to CASSFPLMNTEAFF.

The chain combines TRBV4-1 with TRBJ2-7; 8 bases line up with TRBD1. CDR3 length: 13 amino acids. Germline CDR1 MGHRA, CDR2 YSYEKL. Trimming cost V 5 bases and J 7 bases; bases outside gene matches: 7. The CDR3 coding sequence is TGCGCCAGCAGCGTCCAGGGGGCGCAGGAGCAGTACTTC. It translates to CASSVQGAQEQYF.

V is TRBV5-1 and J is TRBJ2-3, with D possibly matching TRBD2 (6 bases). Germline CDR1 is SGHRS and CDR2 is YFSETQ. CDR3 length equals 16 residues. Trimming cost V 0 bases and J 2 bases, with 13 bases left between them. The CDR3 protein is CASSLGRDFSTDTQYF. The CDR3 nucleotides are TGCGCCAGCAGCTTGGGGCGGGACTTTTCCACAGATACGCAGTATTTT.

The chain uses TRBV7-2 and TRBJ2-7; TRBD2 is a possible D gene (6 bases). V lost 4 bases, J lost 6 bases, and 25 bases lay in between. The CDR3 runs to 17 residues. The germline CDR1 and CDR2 sequences are SGHTA and FQGNSA. CDR3: CASSSSSGFVGGAEQYF. In DNA, the CDR3 is TGTGCCAGCAGCTCAAGCAGTGGTTTTGTCGGCGGGGCCGAGCAGTACTTC.